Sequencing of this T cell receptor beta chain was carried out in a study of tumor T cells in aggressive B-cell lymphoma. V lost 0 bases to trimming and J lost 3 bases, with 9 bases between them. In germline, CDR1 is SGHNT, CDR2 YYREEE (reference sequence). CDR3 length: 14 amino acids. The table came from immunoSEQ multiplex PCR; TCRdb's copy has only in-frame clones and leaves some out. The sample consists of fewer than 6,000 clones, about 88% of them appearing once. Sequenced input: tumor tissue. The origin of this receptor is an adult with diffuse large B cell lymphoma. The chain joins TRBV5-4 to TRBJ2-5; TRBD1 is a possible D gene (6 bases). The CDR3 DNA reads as TGTGCCAGCAGCTTGGCCCACAGGGAAGAGACCCAGTACTTC. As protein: CASSLAHREETQYF.